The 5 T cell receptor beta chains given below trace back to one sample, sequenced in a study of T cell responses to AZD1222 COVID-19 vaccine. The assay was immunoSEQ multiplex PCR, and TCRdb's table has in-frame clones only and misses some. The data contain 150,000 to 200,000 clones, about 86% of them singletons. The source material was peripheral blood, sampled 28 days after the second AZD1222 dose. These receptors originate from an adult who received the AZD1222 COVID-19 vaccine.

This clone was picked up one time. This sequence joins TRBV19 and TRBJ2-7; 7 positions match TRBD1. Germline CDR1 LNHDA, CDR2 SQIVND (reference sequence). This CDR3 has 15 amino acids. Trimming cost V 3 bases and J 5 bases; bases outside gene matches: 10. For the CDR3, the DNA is TGTGCCAGTAGTATGAACCTACAGGGGCTCGACGAGCAGTACTTC. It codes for CASSMNLQGLDEQYF. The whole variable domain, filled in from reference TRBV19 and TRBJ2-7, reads DGGITQSPKYLFRKEGQNVTLSCEQNLNHDAMYWYRQDPGQGLRLIYYSQIVNDFQKGDIAEGYSVSREKKESFPLTVTSAQKNPTAFYLCASSMNLQGLDEQYFGPGTRLTVT.

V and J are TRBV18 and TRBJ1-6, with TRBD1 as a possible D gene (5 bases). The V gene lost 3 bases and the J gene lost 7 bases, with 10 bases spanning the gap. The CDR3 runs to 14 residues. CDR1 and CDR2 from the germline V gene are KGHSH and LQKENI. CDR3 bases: TGTGCCAGCTCACCGGGGACGGCAAATTCACCCCTCCACTTT. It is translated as CASSPGTANSPLHF. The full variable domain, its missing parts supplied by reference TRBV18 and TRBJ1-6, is NAGVMQNPRHLVRRRGQEARLRCSPMKGHSHVYWYRQLPEEGLKFMVYLQKENIIDESGMPKERFSAEFPKEGPSILRIQQVVRGDSAAYFCASSPGTANSPLHFGNGTRLTVT.

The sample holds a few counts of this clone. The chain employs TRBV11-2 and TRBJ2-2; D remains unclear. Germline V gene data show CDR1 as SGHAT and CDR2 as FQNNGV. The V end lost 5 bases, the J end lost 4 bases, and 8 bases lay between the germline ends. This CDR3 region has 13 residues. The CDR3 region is CASSPRSTGELFF. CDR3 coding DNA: TGTGCCAGCAGCCCTAGGAGCACCGGGGAGCTGTTTTTT.

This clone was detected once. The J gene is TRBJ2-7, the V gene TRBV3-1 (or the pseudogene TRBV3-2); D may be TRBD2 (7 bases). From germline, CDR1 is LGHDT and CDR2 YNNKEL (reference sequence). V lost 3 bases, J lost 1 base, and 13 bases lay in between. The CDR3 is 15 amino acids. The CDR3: CASSHSGGLSYEQYF. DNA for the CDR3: TGTGCCAGCAGCCACTCGGGGGGCTTGTCCTACGAGCAGTACTTC.

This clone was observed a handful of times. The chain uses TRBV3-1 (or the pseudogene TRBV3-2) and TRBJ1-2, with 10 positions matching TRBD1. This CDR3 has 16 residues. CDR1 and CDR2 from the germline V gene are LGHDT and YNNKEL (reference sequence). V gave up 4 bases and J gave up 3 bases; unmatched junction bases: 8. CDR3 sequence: CASSLKSTGGYYGYTF. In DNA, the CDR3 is TGTGCCAGCAGCCTTAAGTCGACAGGGGGCTACTATGGCTACACCTTC.